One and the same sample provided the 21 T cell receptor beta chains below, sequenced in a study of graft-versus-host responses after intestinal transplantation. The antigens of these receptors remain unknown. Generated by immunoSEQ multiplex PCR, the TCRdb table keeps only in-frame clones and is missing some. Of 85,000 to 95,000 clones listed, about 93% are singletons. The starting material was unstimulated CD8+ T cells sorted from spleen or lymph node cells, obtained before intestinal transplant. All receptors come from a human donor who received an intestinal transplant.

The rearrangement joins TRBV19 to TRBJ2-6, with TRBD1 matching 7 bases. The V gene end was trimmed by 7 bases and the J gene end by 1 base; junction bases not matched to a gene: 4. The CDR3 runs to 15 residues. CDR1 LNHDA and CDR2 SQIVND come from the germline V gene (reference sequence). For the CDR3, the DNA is TGTGCCAGTAAACTACAGGGGTCTGGGGCCAACGTCCTGACTTTC. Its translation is CASKLQGSGANVLTF.

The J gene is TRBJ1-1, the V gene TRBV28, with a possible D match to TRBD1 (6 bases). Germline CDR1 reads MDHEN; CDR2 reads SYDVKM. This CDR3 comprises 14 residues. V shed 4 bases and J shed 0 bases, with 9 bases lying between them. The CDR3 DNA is TGTGCCAGCAGTTCCGGGACACTGAACACTGAAGCTTTCTTT. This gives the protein CASSSGTLNTEAFF.

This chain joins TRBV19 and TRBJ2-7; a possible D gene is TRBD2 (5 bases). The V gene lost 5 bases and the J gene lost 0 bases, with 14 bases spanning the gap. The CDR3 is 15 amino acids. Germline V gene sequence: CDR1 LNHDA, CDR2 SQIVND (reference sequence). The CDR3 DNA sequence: TGTGCCAGTAGTTTTAGCGCTTCGGGCTCCTACGAGCAGTACTTC. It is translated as CASSFSASGSYEQYF. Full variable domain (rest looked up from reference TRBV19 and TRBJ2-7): DGGITQSPKYLFRKEGQNVTLSCEQNLNHDAMYWYRQDPGQGLRLIYYSQIVNDFQKGDIAEGYSVSREKKESFPLTVTSAQKNPTAFYLCASSFSASGSYEQYFGPGTRLTVT.

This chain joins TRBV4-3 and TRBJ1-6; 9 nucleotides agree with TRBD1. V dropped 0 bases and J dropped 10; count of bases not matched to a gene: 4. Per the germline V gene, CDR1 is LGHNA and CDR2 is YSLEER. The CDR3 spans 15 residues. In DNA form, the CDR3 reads TGCGCCAGCAGCCAAGACTTGGGACAGGGCTCACCCCTCCACTTT. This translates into CASSQDLGQGSPLHF.

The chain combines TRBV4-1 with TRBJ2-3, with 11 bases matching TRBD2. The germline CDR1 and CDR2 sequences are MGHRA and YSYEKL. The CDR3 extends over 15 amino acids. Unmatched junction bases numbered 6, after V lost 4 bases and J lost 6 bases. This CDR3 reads CASSLTSGGADTQYF. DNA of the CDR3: TGCGCCAGCAGCCTCACTAGCGGGGGTGCGGATACGCAGTATTTT.

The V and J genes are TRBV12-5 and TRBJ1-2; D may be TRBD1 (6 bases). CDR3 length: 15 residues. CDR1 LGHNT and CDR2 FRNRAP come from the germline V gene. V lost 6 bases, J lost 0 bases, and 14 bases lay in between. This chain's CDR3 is CASGPVTGSNYGYTF. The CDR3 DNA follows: TGTGCTAGTGGACCCGTAACAGGGTCTAACTATGGCTACACCTTC.

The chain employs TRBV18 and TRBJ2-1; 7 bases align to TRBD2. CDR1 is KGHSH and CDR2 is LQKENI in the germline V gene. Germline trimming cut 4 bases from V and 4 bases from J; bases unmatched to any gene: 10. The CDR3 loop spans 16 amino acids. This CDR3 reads CASSRIGRDYYNEQFF. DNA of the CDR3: TGTGCCAGCTCACGGATCGGGCGGGACTATTACAATGAGCAGTTCTTC.

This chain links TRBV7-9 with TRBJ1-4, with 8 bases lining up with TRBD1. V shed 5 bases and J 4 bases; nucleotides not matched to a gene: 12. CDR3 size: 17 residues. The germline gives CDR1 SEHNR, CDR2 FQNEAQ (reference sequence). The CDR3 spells CASSTDRGSGHNEKLFF. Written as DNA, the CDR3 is TGTGCCAGCAGCACCGACAGGGGTTCTGGGCATAATGAAAAACTGTTTTTT. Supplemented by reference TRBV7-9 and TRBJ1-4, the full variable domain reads DTGVSQNPRHKITKRGQNVTFRCDPISEHNRLYWYRQTLGQGPEFLTYFQNEAQLEKSRLLSDRFSAERPKGSFSTLEIQRTEQGDSAMYLCASSTDRGSGHNEKLFFGSGTQLSVL.

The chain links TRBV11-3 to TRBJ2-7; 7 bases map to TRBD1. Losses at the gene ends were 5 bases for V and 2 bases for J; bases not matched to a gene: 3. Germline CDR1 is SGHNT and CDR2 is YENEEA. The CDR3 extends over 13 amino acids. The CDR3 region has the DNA TGTGCCAGCAGCGACAGGGATACCTACGAGCAGTACTTC. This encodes CASSDRDTYEQYF.

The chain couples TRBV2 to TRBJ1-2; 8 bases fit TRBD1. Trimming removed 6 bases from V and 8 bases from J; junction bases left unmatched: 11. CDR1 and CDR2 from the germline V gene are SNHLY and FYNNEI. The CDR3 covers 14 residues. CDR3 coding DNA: TGTGCCAGCAGACACGGACAGGGAAGCGGGGGCTACACCTTC. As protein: CASRHGQGSGGYTF.

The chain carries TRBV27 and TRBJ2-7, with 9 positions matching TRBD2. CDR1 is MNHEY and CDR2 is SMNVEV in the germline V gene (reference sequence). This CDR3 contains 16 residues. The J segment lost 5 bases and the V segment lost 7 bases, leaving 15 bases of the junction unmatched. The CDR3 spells CASNREAGGAGNEQYF. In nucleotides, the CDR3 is TGTGCCAGCAATCGAGAAGCGGGGGGCGCGGGAAACGAGCAGTACTTC.

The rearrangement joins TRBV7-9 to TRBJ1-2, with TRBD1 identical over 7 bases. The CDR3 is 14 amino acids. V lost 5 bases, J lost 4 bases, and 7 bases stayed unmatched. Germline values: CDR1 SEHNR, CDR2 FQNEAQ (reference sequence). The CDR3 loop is CASSQSGTAYGYTF. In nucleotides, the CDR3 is TGTGCCAGCAGCCAATCCGGGACAGCCTATGGCTACACCTTC. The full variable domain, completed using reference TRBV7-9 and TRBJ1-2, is DTGVSQNPRHKITKRGQNVTFRCDPISEHNRLYWYRQTLGQGPEFLTYFQNEAQLEKSRLLSDRFSAERPKGSFSTLEIQRTEQGDSAMYLCASSQSGTAYGYTFGSGTRLTVV.

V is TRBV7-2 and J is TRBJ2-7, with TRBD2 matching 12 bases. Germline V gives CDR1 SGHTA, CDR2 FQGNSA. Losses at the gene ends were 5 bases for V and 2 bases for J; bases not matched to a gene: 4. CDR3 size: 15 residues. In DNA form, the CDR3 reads TGTGCCAGCAGCCTCCTAGCGGGGGGGACCTACGAGCAGTACTTC. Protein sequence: CASSLLAGGTYEQYF.

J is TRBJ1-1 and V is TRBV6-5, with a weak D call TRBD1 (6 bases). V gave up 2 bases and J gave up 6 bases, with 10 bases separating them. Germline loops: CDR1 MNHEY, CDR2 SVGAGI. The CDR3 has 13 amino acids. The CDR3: CASSYGDIPEAFF. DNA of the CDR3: TGTGCCAGCAGTTACGGGGACATCCCTGAAGCTTTCTTT.

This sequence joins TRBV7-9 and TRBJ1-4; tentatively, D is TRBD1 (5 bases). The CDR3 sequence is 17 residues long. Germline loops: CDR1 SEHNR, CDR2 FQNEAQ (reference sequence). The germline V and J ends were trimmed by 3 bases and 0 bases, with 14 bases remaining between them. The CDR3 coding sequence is TGTGCCAGCAGCTTCCGCAGGGAGGGACCAACTAATGAAAAACTGTTTTTT. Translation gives CASSFRREGPTNEKLFF.

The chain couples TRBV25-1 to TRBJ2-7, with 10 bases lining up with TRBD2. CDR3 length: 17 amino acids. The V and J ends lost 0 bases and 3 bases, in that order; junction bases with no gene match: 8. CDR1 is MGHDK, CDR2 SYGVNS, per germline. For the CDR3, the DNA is TGTGCCAGCAGTGAATATGAGTGGGCTAGCGGGGGCTACGAGCAGTACTTC. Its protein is CASSEYEWASGGYEQYF.

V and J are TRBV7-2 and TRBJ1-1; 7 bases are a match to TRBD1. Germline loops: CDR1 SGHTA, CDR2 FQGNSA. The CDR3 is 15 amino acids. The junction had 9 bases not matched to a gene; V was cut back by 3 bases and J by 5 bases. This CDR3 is CASSFRDRVGTEAFF. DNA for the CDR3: TGTGCCAGCAGCTTTAGAGACAGGGTGGGGACTGAAGCTTTCTTT.

DNA for the CDR3: TGCGCCAGCAGCCAAGATGGAACAGGGGAGATAAATGGCTACACCTTC. Its translation is CASSQDGTGEINGYTF. J is TRBJ1-2 and V is TRBV4-1; TRBD1 agrees at 7 bases. V was clipped by 0 bases and J by 6 bases; unmatched bases: 10. CDR3 length: 16 residues. The germline V gene has CDR1 MGHRA and CDR2 YSYEKL.

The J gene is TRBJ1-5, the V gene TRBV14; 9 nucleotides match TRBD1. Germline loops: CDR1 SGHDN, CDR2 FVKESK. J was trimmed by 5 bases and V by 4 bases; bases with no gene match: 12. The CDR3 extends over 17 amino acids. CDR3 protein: CASSRLPTGGADQPQHF. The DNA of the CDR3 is TGTGCCAGCAGCCGATTACCTACAGGGGGCGCGGATCAGCCCCAGCATTTT.

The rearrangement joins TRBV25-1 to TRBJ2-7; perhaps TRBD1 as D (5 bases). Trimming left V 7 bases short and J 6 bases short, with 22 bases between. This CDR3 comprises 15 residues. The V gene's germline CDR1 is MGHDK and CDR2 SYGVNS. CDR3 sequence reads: CASTPRVAGSGEQYF. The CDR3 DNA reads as TGTGCCAGCACCCCCCGCGTGGCAGGGTCGGGCGAGCAGTACTTC.

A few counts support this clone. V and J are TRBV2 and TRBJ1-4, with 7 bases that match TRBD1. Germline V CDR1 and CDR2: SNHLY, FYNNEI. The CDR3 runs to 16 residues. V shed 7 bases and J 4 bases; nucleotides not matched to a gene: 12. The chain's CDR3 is CASNPSPGGVNEKLFF. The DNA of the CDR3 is TGTGCCAGCAACCCCAGCCCAGGGGGAGTTAATGAAAAACTGTTTTTT.